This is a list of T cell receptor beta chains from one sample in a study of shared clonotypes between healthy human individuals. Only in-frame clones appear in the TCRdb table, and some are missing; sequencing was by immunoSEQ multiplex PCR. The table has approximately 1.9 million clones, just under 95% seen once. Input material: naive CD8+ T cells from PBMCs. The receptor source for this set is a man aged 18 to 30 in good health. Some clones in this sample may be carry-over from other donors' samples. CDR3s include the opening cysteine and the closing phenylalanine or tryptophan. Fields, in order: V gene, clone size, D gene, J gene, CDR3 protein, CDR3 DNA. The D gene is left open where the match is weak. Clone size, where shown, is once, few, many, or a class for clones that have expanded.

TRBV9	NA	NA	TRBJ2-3	CASSVELGELADSSTDTQYF	TGTGCCAGCAGCGTAGAACTAGGGGAACTAGCAGATTCTAGCACAGATACGCAGTATTTT
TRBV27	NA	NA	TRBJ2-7	CASSSRDLSHEQYF	TGTGCCAGCAGTTCCCGGGACTTAAGCCACGAGCAGTACTTC
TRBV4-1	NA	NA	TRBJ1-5	CASSQVGGLVQPQHF	TGCGCCAGCAGCCAAGTTGGAGGGCTTGTCCAGCCCCAGCATTTT
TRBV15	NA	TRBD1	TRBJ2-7	CATNRGMRDEQYF	TGTGCCACCAACAGGGGCATGCGGGACGAGCAGTACTTC
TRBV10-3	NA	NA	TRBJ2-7	CAIVRDDSYEQYF	TGTGCCATCGTCAGGGACGATAGCTACGAGCAGTACTTC
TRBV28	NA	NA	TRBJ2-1	CASSFPGTVHEQFF	TGTGCCAGCAGTTTCCCAGGGACGGTGCATGAGCAGTTCTTC
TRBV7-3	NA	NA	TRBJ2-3	CASSPSAVDTDTQYF	TGTGCCAGCAGCCCCTCGGCGGTCGACACAGATACGCAGTATTTT
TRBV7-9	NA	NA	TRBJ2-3	CASSQGAGADTQYF	TGTGCCAGCAGCCAGGGCGCGGGCGCAGATACGCAGTATTTT
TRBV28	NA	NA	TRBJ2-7	CASSLRLLYEQYF	TGTGCCAGCAGTTTAAGGCTTCTGTACGAGCAGTACTTC
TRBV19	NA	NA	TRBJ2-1	CASSGVGSNLNNEQFF	TGTGCCAGTAGTGGCGTCGGCTCCAATTTAAACAATGAGCAGTTCTTC
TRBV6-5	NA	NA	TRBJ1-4	CASSWAGPGGEKLFF	TGTGCCAGCAGTTGGGCAGGACCCGGCGGGGAAAAACTGTTTTTT
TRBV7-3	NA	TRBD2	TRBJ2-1	CASSSTSGSSYNEQFF	TGTGCCAGCAGCTCAACTAGCGGGAGTTCCTACAATGAGCAGTTCTTC
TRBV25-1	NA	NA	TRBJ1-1	CASSELGTVEAFF	TGTGCCAGCAGTGAATTGGGGACTGTGGAAGCTTTCTTT
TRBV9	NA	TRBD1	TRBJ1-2	CASTSGGGLGYTF	TGTGCCAGCACCTCAGGAGGGGGCTTGGGCTACACCTTC
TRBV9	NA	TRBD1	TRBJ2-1	CASSPETGSSYNEQFF	TGTGCCAGCAGCCCGGAGACAGGGAGCTCCTACAATGAGCAGTTCTTC
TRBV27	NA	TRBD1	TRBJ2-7	CASSSPRQGWYEQYF	TGTGCCAGCAGTTCGCCTCGACAGGGATGGTACGAGCAGTACTTC
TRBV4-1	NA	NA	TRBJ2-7	CASSRLDRDTLSYEQYF	TGCGCCAGCAGCCGCCTCGACCGGGACACCCTTTCCTACGAGCAGTACTTC
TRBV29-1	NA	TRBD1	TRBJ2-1	CSVEDLGRGWVYNEQFF	TGCAGCGTTGAAGATCTGGGCAGGGGGTGGGTATACAATGAGCAGTTCTTC
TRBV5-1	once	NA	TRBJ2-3	CASRDSGTDTQYF	TGCGCCAGCAGGGACTCCGGCACAGATACGCAGTATTTT
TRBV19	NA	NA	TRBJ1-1	CASKSRGIMNTEAFF	TGTGCCAGTAAGTCTAGGGGCATTATGAACACTGAAGCTTTCTTT
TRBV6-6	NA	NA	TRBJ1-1	CASSYLIGTEAFF	TGTGCCAGCAGTTACCTCATTGGCACTGAAGCTTTCTTT
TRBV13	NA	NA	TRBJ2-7	CASSQFPGEQYF	TGTGCCAGCAGCCAATTCCCTGGCGAGCAGTACTTC
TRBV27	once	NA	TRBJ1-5	CASSLLWETSNQPQHF	TGTGCCAGCAGTTTACTCTGGGAGACAAGCAATCAGCCCCAGCATTTT
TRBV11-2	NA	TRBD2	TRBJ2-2	CASSLESSGWWTGELFF	TGTGCCAGCAGCTTAGAGTCTAGCGGGTGGTGGACCGGGGAGCTGTTTTTT
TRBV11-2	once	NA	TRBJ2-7	CASSLGRLRDEQYF	TGTGCCAGCAGCTTGGGACGCCTAAGGGACGAGCAGTACTTC
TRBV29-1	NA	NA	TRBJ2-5	CSAIGGTQYF	TGCAGCGCAATTGGGGGGACCCAGTACTTC
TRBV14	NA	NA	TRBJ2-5	CASSHGDAQETQYF	TGTGCCAGCAGCCATGGGGACGCCCAAGAGACCCAGTACTTC
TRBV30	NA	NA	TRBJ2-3	CAWTLGGWSTDTQYF	TGTGCCTGGACCCTGGGCGGTTGGAGCACAGATACGCAGTATTTT
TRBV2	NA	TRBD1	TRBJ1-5	CASHRGGNQPQHF	TGTGCCAGCCACAGGGGGGGAAATCAGCCCCAGCATTTT
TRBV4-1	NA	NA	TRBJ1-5	CASSQDGQAQHF	TGCGCCAGCAGCCAAGATGGCCAAGCCCAGCATTTT
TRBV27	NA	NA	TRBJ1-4	CASSLTGMATNEKLFF	TGTGCCAGCAGTCTTACAGGGATGGCAACTAATGAAAAACTGTTTTTT
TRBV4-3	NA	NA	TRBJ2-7	CASSQAFWGSHEQYF	TGCGCCAGCAGCCAGGCTTTCTGGGGATCGCACGAGCAGTACTTC
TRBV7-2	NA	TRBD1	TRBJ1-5	CASSGRDREHQPQHF	TGTGCCAGCAGCGGGAGGGACAGGGAACATCAGCCCCAGCATTTT
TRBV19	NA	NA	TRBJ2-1	CASSRGYGPFF	TGTGCCAGTAGTCGAGGGTACGGTCCATTCTTC
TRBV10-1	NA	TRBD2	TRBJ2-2	CASSLAGDTGELFF	TGCGCCAGCAGCCTAGCGGGGGACACCGGGGAGCTGTTTTTT
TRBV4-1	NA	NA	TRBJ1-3	CASSQERGSGNTIYF	TGCGCCAGCAGCCAAGAACGGGGCTCCGGAAACACCATATATTTT
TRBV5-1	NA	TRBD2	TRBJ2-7	CASSRELAGAVYEQYF	TGCGCCAGCAGCCGAGAACTAGCGGGAGCTGTATACGAGCAGTACTTC
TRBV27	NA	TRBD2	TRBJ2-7	CASSPSGIAGVLYEQYF	TGTGCCAGCAGTCCCTCTGGGATAGCGGGAGTATTGTACGAGCAGTACTTC
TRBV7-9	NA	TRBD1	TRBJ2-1	CASSLDRGYEQFF	TGTGCCAGCAGCTTGGACAGGGGATACGAGCAGTTCTTC
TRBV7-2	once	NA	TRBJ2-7	CASSSVVKTGSLLYF	TGTGCCAGCAGCTCAGTGGTAAAGACAGGATCCCTCCTGTACTTC
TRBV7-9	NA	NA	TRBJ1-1	CASSNRENTEAFF	TGTGCCAGCAGCAACCGAGAGAACACTGAAGCTTTCTTT
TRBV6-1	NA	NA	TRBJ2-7	CASSPPRGLLVEQYF	TGTGCCAGCAGCCCTCCCCGGGGACTTCTCGTGGAGCAGTACTTC
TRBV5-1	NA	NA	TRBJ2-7	CASSAWSANQYEQYF	TGCGCCAGCAGCGCATGGAGCGCTAACCAATACGAGCAGTACTTC
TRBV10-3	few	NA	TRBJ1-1	CAISAGTEAFF	TGTGCCATCAGTGCCGGCACTGAAGCTTTCTTT
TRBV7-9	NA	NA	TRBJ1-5	CASSSGSPLNQPQHF	TGTGCCAGCAGCTCTGGGTCCCCACTTAATCAGCCCCAGCATTTT
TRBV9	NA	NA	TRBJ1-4	CASRGQDEKLFF	TGTGCCAGCCGGGGGCAGGATGAAAAACTGTTTTTT
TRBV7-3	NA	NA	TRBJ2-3	CASSLGIGGGTDTQYF	TGTGCCAGCAGCTTAGGTATAGGGGGGGGCACAGATACGCAGTATTTT
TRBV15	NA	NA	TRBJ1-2	CATSRDPGGTYGYTF	TGTGCCACCAGCAGAGACCCAGGAGGGACCTATGGCTACACCTTC
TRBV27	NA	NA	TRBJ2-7	CASSLAGQSYEQYF	TGTGCCAGCAGTTTAGCAGGACAATCCTACGAGCAGTACTTC
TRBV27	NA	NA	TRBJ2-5	CASTLKQGGTQYF	TGTGCCAGCACGCTGAAACAGGGCGGGACCCAGTACTTC
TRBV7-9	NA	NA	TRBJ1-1	CASKSGRLGEAFF	TGTGCCAGTAAATCAGGACGGTTAGGGGAAGCTTTCTTT
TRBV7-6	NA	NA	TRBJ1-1	CASSLGGGRTEAFF	TGTGCCAGCAGCTTGGGGGGCGGTAGGACTGAAGCTTTCTTT
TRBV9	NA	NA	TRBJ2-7	CASSTGISYEQYF	TGTGCCAGCAGCACAGGCATTTCCTACGAGCAGTACTTC
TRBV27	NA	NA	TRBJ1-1	CASSWVGALTEAFF	TGTGCCAGCAGTTGGGTGGGGGCGTTAACTGAAGCTTTCTTT
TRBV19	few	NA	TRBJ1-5	CASSIVRGEVSQPQHF	TGTGCCAGTAGTATCGTTCGGGGAGAGGTCAGCCAGCCCCAGCATTTT
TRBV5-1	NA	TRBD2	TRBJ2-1	CASSGGTSGRDEQFF	TGCGCCAGCAGCGGGGGGACTAGCGGGAGGGATGAGCAGTTCTTC
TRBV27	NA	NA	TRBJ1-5	CASSLGGAHSNQPQHF	TGTGCCAGCAGTTTAGGAGGGGCGCATAGCAATCAGCCCCAGCATTTT
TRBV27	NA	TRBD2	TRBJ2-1	CASSSSLAGVFNEQFF	TGTGCCAGCAGTTCTAGCCTAGCGGGAGTCTTCAATGAGCAGTTCTTC
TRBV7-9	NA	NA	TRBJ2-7	CASSSLTAQAYEQYF	TGTGCCAGCAGCTCCCTCACGGCCCAAGCCTACGAGCAGTACTTC
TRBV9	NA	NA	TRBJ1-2	CASSRPGTKYDGYTF	TGTGCCAGCAGCAGACCCGGGACGAAGTACGATGGCTACACCTTC